This TCR beta chain comes out of a study of blood T cell repertoires in COVID-19. Overall study context: Samples representing acute and convalescent COVID-19 were sourced from the United States, Italy and Spain. From T cells, B-cell-depleted T cells, or PBMCs came the material, which was cDNA or gDNA.

This clone was seen only once. Per the original methods: Reference gene primer amplification gave estimated nucleated cell counts. Profiling relied on immunoSEQ multiplex PCR, and the TCRdb table lists in-frame clones only, not all of them. V, J and clone size are those of that table, while D and trimming were read from the DNA. Of some 300,000 clones listed, approximately 89% are singletons. Trimming cost V 6 bases and J 5 bases, with 12 bases left between them. The CDR3 has 13 amino acids. The germline V gene has CDR1 MNHEY and CDR2 SVGAGI. The rearrangement joins TRBV6-5 to TRBJ2-3; D is uncertain. This TCR was sampled from a woman aged 25 to 39 who had recovered from COVID-19. Source material: peripheral blood. The CDR3 region has the DNA TGTGCCAGCAGCCCGACATTATTAGATACGCAGTATTTT. Its protein product is CASSPTLLDTQYF.